One and the same sample provided the 21 T cell receptor beta chains below, sequenced in a study of neoadjuvant anti-PD-1 for oral cavity cancer. Clones were read by immunoSEQ multiplex PCR, and TCRdb kept only the in-frame ones, dropping some. The table lists approximately 15,000 clones, 55% to 70% of them singletons. Sequencing was performed on PBMCs, taken before nivolumab (anti-PD-1) treatment. Every receptor here comes from a person aged 40 to 85 with oral cavity squamous cell carcinoma.

The CDR3 loop is CASSVGDRGISGANVLTF. CDR3 bases: TGTGCCAGCAGCGTAGGCGACAGGGGGATCTCTGGGGCCAACGTCCTGACTTTC. The chain carries TRBV9 and TRBJ2-6; TRBD1 aligns across 9 bases. The CDR3 consists of 18 residues. The germline V gene encodes CDR1 SGDLS and CDR2 YYNGEE. V trimming: 0 bases; J trimming: 0 bases; junction bases outside the gene matches: 4.

The rearrangement joins TRBV5-8 to TRBJ2-5; 11 bases match TRBD2. The CDR3 has 15 amino acids. J lost 2 bases, V lost 3 bases, and 3 bases had no gene match. Germline V gene data show CDR1 as SGHTS and CDR2 as YDEGEE. In DNA form, the CDR3 reads TGTGCCAGCAGCTCCAGACTAGCGGGGCAAGAGACCCAGTACTTC. Translation: CASSSRLAGQETQYF.

The chain joins TRBV27 to TRBJ2-7, with 7 bases fitting TRBD2. The CDR3 length is 13 residues. The germline CDR1 and CDR2 sequences are MNHEY and SMNVEV (reference sequence). J was trimmed by 0 bases and V by 6 bases; bases with no gene match: 2. The CDR3 protein is CASRPSGSYEQYF. The DNA of the CDR3 is TGTGCCAGCAGACCTAGCGGCTCCTACGAGCAGTACTTC.

The chain employs TRBV6-6 and TRBJ1-5; 7 nucleotides align to TRBD1. CDR1 and CDR2 from the germline V gene are MNHNY and SVGAGI (reference sequence). The trim removed 4 bases at V and 9 bases at J, leaving 12 bases unmatched. CDR3 length equals 15 residues. The CDR3: CASSSDRDPYWPQHF. CDR3 DNA: TGTGCCAGCAGTTCCGACAGGGACCCCTATTGGCCCCAGCATTTT.

This chain links TRBV7-6 with TRBJ1-1; D remains unclear. The CDR3 sequence is 14 residues long. V was trimmed by 2 bases and J by 5 bases, leaving 12 bases between them. The germline V gene has CDR1 SGHVS and CDR2 FNYEAQ. The CDR3 nucleotides are TGTGCCAGCAGCTTATTGAGGGCTGGGACTGAAGCTTTCTTT. Translating it yields CASSLLRAGTEAFF.

J is TRBJ1-2 and V is TRBV6-5, with a possible D match to TRBD1 (5 bases). The V gene's germline CDR1 is MNHEY and CDR2 SVGAGI. The V gene lost 3 bases and the J gene lost 4 bases, with 12 bases spanning the gap. CDR3 length equals 14 residues. Here the CDR3 DNA reads TGTGCCAGCAGTTATCGGGACGGACCCTATGGCTACACCTTC. Translated: CASSYRDGPYGYTF.

The V gene is TRBV27, the J gene TRBJ1-1; D is undetermined. Germline lookup yields CDR1 MNHEY and CDR2 SMNVEV (reference sequence). The CDR3 spans 14 residues. Trimming took off 3 bases at V and 1 base at J, with 9 bases between the two ends. CDR3 nucleotides: TGTGCCAGCAGTTTTTTCGCAGGGAACACTGAAGCTTTCTTT. Translating gives CASSFFAGNTEAFF.

The chain carries TRBV5-1 and TRBJ1-2, with D hard to call. V was pared by 4 bases and J by 1 base, with 11 bases between. Germline V gives CDR1 SGHRS, CDR2 YFSETQ. The CDR3 totals 14 residues. The CDR3 loop reads CASSRSDGNYGYTF. The DNA for the CDR3 is TGCGCCAGCAGCCGATCGGACGGTAACTATGGCTACACCTTC. The full variable domain, rest sourced from reference TRBV5-1 and TRBJ1-2, is KAGVTQTPRYLIKTRGQQVTLSCSPISGHRSVSWYQQTPGQGLQFLFEYFSETQRNKGNFPGRFSGRQFSNSRSEMNVSTLELGDSALYLCASSRSDGNYGYTFGSGTRLTVV.

This clone was seen only once. This sequence joins TRBV6-5 and TRBJ1-2; the D gene is possibly TRBD1 (5 bases). The CDR3 extends over 14 amino acids. Germline V gene sequence: CDR1 MNHEY, CDR2 SVGAGI. V lost 2 bases and J lost 8, with 15 bases in between. CDR3 in DNA: TGTGCCAGCAGTTACCAGCGAAGGGGTGGCGGCTACACCTTC. Amino acids: CASSYQRRGGGYTF.

V is TRBV10-3 and J is TRBJ2-3; the match to TRBD1 covers 8 bases. This CDR3 spans 15 amino acids. The germline gives CDR1 ENHRY, CDR2 SYGVKD. The junction had 15 bases not matched to a gene; V was cut back by 10 bases and J by 6 bases. CDR3 amino acids: CATLDGQGIDDTQYF. CDR3 bases: TGTGCCACCCTGGACGGACAGGGCATCGACGATACGCAGTATTTT.

This clone is medium-sized by share. The genes are TRBV5-6 and TRBJ2-7; 8 nucleotides match TRBD1. Germline CDR1 SGHDT, CDR2 YYEEEE. The CDR3 length is 15 residues. The V and J ends lost 2 bases and 3 bases, in that order; junction bases with no gene match: 7. The CDR3 region has the DNA TGTGCCAGCAGCTTAAAGACAGGGGCTCTCTACGAGCAGTACTTC. Encoded protein: CASSLKTGALYEQYF. The full variable domain, completed using reference TRBV5-6 and TRBJ2-7, is DAGVTQSPTHLIKTRGQQVTLRCSPKSGHDTVSWYQQALGQGPQFIFQYYEEEERQRGNFPDRFSGHQFPNYSSELNVNALLLGDSALYLCASSLKTGALYEQYFGPGTRLTVT.

The chain employs TRBV5-1 and TRBJ2-7; D possibly matches TRBD1 or TRBD2 (6 bases each). The germline CDR1 and CDR2 sequences are SGHRS and YFSETQ. V shed 4 bases and J shed 1 base, with 15 bases lying between them. CDR3 length: 15 residues. In nucleotides, the CDR3 is TGCGCCAGCAGCCCTTCTCGGGGGCTATCCTACGAGCAGTACTTC. This translates into CASSPSRGLSYEQYF.

The chain links TRBV6-4 to TRBJ1-2, with 10 bases identical to TRBD1. The CDR3 extends over 17 amino acids. The germline CDR1 and CDR2 sequences are MRHNA and SNTAGT. With 4 bases clipped from V and 0 bases from J, the junction kept 8 bases outside the gene matches. CDR3 region: CASSGIGTGDTNYGYTF. DNA of the CDR3: TGTGCCAGCAGTGGAATCGGGACAGGGGATACTAACTATGGCTACACCTTC.

The V gene is TRBV29-1, the J gene TRBJ1-2; D uncertain. V dropped 2 bases and J dropped 4 bases, with 8 bases sitting between them. This CDR3 region has 12 residues. CDR1 and CDR2 (germline): SQVTM, ANQGSEA. The DNA of the CDR3 is TGCAGCGTTGAAACCCTGGGCTATGGCTACACCTTC. It is translated as CSVETLGYGYTF. Complete variable domain (other parts from reference TRBV29-1 and TRBJ1-2): SAVISQKPSRDICQRGTSLTIQCQVDSQVTMMFWYRQQPGQSLTLIATANQGSEATYESGFVIDKFPISRPNLTFSTLTVSNMSPEDSSIYLCSVETLGYGYTFGSGTRLTVV.

The chain uses TRBV6-5 and TRBJ1-1, with D perhaps TRBD1 (6 bases). CDR3 size: 15 residues. The V end was cut by 6 bases, the J end by 4 bases, with 18 bases between. Germline values: CDR1 MNHEY, CDR2 SVGAGI. The CDR3 nucleotides are TGTGCCAGCAGCTATACCGGGACAAGATCCACTGAAGCTTTCTTT. Amino acids: CASSYTGTRSTEAFF.

This CDR3 reads CASSLEAGETYEQYF. The CDR3 DNA reads as TGTGCCAGCAGCTTAGAGGCGGGAGAAACCTACGAGCAGTACTTC. The chain recombines TRBV7-9 with TRBJ2-7; 7 bases are shared with TRBD2. The CDR3 covers 15 residues. The germline gives CDR1 SEHNR, CDR2 FQNEAQ (reference sequence). The trim removed 1 base at V and 2 bases at J, leaving 5 bases unmatched.

The chain employs TRBV6-5 and TRBJ2-1; 7 nucleotides line up with TRBD2. This CDR3 region has 15 residues. Germline CDR1 is MNHEY and CDR2 is SVGAGI. Unmatched junction bases numbered 10, after V lost 6 bases and J lost 5 bases. The CDR3 nucleotides read TGTGCCAGCAGCCCCGGACTAGGGGTACACAATGAGCAGTTCTTC. Its protein is CASSPGLGVHNEQFF.

This clone has just one count. The rearrangement links TRBV9 to TRBJ1-2, with D hard to call. Trimming shortened V by 0 bases and J by 9 bases, and 15 bases separated the two germline ends. Germline V gene data show CDR1 as SGDLS and CDR2 as YYNGEE. The CDR3 length is 14 residues. The CDR3 DNA reads as TGTGCCAGCAGCGTAGAAGGAACAAAGCTAAGCTACACCTTC. Translated, it gives CASSVEGTKLSYTF.

This rearrangement joins TRBV10-3 to TRBJ2-7, with D uncertain. This CDR3 contains 10 residues. Between the trimmed V and J ends, which lost 10 bases and 2 bases, there was a span of 6 bases. Germline V lookup: CDR1 ENHRY, CDR2 SYGVKD. The CDR3 protein is CASPPYEQYF. The CDR3, as DNA: TGTGCCAGCCCCCCCTACGAGCAGTACTTC.

The chain employs TRBV19 and TRBJ2-6; D unclear. V was pared by 11 bases and J by 2 bases, with 16 bases between. This CDR3 comprises 15 residues. Germline V CDR1 and CDR2: LNHDA, SQIVND (reference sequence). The chain's CDR3 is CASGLRGTGANVLTF. The CDR3 nucleotides read TGTGCCTCCGGATTGAGAGGCACTGGGGCCAACGTCCTGACTTTC.

The genes are TRBV28 and TRBJ2-7; 7 nucleotides align to TRBD2. The germline gives CDR1 MDHEN, CDR2 SYDVKM. V shed 7 bases, J shed 5 bases, and the junction held 17 bases outside the gene matches. This CDR3 is built from 16 residues. The CDR3 DNA sequence: TGTGCCAGCACCAACCCGGGGGGTAGAAAGGCAGACGAGCAGTACTTC. This encodes CASTNPGGRKADEQYF.